This TCR beta chain was sequenced in a study of T cells in localized non-small cell lung cancer. Trimming at V came to 5 bases and at J to 9 bases, leaving 11 bases not matched to a gene. This CDR3 region has 15 residues. CDR1 and CDR2 (germline): MDHEN, SYDVKM. As for this clone: The antigen remains unidentified.

Using immunoSEQ multiplex PCR, the repertoire was profiled, and TCRdb retains in-frame clones only, with some absent. The sample consists of around 28,000 clones, approximately 88% of them appearing once. The study, taken as a whole, reports: Only one tumor region was sequenced, so heterogeneity remains possible. Among the tissues sampled, uninvolved adjacent lung had the highest T cell clonality, above tumor. A raised T cell density in blood coincided with lengthier overall survival.

Sequencing used peripheral blood, obtained before any cancer treatment. The TCR comes from a female donor at least 60 years old with stage I lung adenocarcinoma. The genes are TRBV28 and TRBJ2-1; 9 nucleotides agree with TRBD2. DNA for the CDR3: TGTGCCAGCAGTACGGGCGGGAGGGTTTTTAGTGAGCAGTTCTTC. Protein: CASSTGGRVFSEQFF.